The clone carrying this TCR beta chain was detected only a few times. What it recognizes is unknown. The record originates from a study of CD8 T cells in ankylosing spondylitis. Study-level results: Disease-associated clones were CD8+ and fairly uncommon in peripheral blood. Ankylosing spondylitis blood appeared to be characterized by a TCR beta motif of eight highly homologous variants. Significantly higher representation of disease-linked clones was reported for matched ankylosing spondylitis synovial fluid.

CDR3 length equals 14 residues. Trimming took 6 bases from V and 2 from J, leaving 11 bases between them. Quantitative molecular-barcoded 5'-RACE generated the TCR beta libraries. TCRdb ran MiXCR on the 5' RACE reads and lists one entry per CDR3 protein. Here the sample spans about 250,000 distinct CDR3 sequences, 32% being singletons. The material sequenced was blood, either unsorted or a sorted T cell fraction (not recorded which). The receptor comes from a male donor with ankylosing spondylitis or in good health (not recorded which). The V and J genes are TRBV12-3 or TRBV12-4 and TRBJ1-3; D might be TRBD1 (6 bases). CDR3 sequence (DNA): TGTGCCAGCAGCGGACAGCCGACTGGAAACACCATATATTTT. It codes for CASSGQPTGNTIYF.